This is a list of T cell receptor beta chains from one sample in a study of T cells in Graves' hyperthyroidism and ophthalmopathy. TCRdb passed the multiplex PCR reads through MiXCR, listing each CDR3 protein once. The sample shows 95,000 to 110,000 distinct CDR3 sequences, less than 55% of them seen only once. The sequencing sample was made of blood. These receptors were collected from a man aged 35 to 55 with Graves' hyperthyroidism. Both conserved end residues are trimmed from each CDR3. Each record gives: V gene, J gene, CDR3 protein.

v_call: TRBV2; j_call: TRBJ1-2; cdr3_aa: ASSSTGGINYGYT
v_call: TRBV9; j_call: TRBJ1-5; cdr3_aa: ASSVEGQPQH
v_call: TRBV3-1; j_call: TRBJ1-2; cdr3_aa: ASSQQPYGYT
v_call: TRBV2; j_call: TRBJ2-5; cdr3_aa: ASKKQGIHTDTQY
v_call: TRBV10-3; j_call: TRBJ2-7; cdr3_aa: TISPGQGLYEQY
v_call: TRBV10-2; j_call: TRBJ1-2; cdr3_aa: ASSVRGNYDYT
v_call: TRBV15; j_call: TRBJ2-2; cdr3_aa: ATSRDYGGGELF
v_call: TRBV15; j_call: TRBJ2-1; cdr3_aa: ATSRDRSSGVNEQF
v_call: TRBV19; j_call: TRBJ2-3; cdr3_aa: ASQGGGGPDTQY
v_call: TRBV7-2; j_call: TRBJ2-1; cdr3_aa: ASSLGLHSGRGSYNEQF
v_call: TRBV19; j_call: TRBJ2-2; cdr3_aa: ASTSWDVSNTGELF
v_call: TRBV13; j_call: TRBJ1-5; cdr3_aa: ASSLGVRNQPQH
v_call: TRBV7-9; j_call: TRBJ2-1; cdr3_aa: ASSPNSGAGYNEQF
v_call: TRBV7-2; j_call: -; cdr3_aa: ASSASYSTYGNEQY
v_call: TRBV5-1; j_call: TRBJ2-1; cdr3_aa: ASSLASGYSSYNEQF
v_call: TRBV24-1; j_call: TRBJ2-3; cdr3_aa: ATSDMTGLNTQY
v_call: TRBV2; j_call: TRBJ1-6; cdr3_aa: ASSDSGSPLH
v_call: TRBV19; j_call: TRBJ1-2; cdr3_aa: ASSWDSPYRYT
v_call: TRBV25-1; j_call: TRBJ2-7; cdr3_aa: ASIAGSYEQY
v_call: TRBV15; j_call: TRBJ2-5; cdr3_aa: ATSRDSRDLNQETQY
v_call: TRBV25-1; j_call: TRBJ1-5; cdr3_aa: ASSVSRREQPQH
v_call: TRBV7-9; j_call: TRBJ2-5; cdr3_aa: ASSVAGGRYQEAQY
v_call: TRBV2; j_call: TRBJ2-3; cdr3_aa: ASRATSGGLDTQY
v_call: TRBV12-3/TRBV12-4; j_call: TRBJ1-4; cdr3_aa: ASSLTGQSNEKLF